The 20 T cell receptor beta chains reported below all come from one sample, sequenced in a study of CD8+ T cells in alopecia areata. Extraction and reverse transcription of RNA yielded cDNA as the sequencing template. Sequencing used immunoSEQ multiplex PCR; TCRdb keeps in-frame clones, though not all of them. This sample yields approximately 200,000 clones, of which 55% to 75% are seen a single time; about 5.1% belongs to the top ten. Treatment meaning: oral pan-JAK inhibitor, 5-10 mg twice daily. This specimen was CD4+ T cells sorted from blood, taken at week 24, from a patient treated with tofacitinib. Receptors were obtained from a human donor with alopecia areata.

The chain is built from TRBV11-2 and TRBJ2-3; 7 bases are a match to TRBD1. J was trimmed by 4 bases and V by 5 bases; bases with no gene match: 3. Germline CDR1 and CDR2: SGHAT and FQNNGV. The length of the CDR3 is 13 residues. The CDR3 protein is CASSPDRADTQYF. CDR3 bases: TGTGCCAGCAGCCCAGACAGGGCAGATACGCAGTATTTT.

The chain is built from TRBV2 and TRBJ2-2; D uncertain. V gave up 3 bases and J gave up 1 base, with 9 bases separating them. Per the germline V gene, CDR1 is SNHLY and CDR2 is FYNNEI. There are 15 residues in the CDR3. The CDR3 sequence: CASSEGLQNTGELFF. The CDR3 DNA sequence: TGTGCCAGCAGTGAGGGGTTACAGAACACCGGGGAGCTGTTTTTT.

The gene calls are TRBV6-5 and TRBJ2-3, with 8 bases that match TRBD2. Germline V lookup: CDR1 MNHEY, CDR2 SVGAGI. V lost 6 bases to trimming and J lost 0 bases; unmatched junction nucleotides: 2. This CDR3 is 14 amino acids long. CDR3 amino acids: CASRRGVSTDTQYF. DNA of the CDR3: TGTGCCAGCAGGCGGGGGGTCAGCACAGATACGCAGTATTTT.

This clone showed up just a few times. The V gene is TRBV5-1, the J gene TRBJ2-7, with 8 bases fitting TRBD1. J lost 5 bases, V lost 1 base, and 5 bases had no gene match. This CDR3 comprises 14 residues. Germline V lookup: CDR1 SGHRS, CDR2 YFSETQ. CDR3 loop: CASSLQGARDEQYF. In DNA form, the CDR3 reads TGCGCCAGCAGCTTGCAGGGGGCTCGGGACGAGCAGTACTTC.

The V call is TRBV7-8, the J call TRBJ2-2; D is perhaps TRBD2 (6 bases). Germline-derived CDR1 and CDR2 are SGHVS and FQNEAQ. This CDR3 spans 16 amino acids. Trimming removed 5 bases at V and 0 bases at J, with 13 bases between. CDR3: CASSLAGLANTGELFF. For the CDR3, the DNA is TGTGCCAGCAGCCTCGCGGGGCTCGCGAACACCGGGGAGCTGTTTTTT.

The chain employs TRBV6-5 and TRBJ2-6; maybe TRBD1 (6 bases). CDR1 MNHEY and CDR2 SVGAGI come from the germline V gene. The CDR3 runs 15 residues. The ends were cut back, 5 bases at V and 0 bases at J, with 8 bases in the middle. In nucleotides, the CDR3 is TGTGCCAGCAGTGGACAGAGCTCTGGGGCCAACGTCCTGACTTTC. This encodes CASSGQSSGANVLTF.

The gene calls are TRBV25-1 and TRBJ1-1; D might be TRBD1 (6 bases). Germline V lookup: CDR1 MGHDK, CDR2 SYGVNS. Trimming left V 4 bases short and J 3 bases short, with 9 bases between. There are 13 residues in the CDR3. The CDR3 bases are TGTGCCAGCAGTGGCAGGGGACACACTGAAGCTTTCTTT. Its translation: CASSGRGHTEAFF.

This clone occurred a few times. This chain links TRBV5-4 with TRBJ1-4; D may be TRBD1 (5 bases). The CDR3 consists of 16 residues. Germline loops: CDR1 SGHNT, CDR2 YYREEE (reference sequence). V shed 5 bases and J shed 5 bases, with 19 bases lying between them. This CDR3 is CASSRTGGAGNEKLFF. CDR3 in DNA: TGTGCCAGCAGTCGTACGGGAGGGGCAGGAAATGAAAAACTGTTTTTT.

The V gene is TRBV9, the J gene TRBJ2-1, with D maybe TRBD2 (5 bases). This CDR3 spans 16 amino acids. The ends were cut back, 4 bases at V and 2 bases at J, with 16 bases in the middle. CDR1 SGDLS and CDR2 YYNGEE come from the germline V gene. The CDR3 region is CASSPRGEITYNEQFF. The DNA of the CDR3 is TGTGCCAGCAGCCCCCGTGGGGAGATTACCTACAATGAGCAGTTCTTC.

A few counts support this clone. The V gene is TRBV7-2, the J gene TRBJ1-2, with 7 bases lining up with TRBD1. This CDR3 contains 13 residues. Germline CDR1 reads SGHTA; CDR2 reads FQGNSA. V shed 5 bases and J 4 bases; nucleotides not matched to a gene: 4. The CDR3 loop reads CASSRQGAYGYTF. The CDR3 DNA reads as TGTGCCAGCAGCAGACAGGGCGCCTATGGCTACACCTTC. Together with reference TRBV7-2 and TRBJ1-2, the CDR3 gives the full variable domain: GAGVSQSPSNKVTEKGKDVELRCDPISGHTALYWYRQSLGQGLEFLIYFQGNSAPDKSGLPSDRFSAERTGGSVSTLTIQRTQQEDSAVYLCASSRQGAYGYTFGSGTRLTVV.

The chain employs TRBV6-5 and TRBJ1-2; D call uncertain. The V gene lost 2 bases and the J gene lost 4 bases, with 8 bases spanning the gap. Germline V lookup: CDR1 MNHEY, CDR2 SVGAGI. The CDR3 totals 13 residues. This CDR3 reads CASSYDGLYGYTF. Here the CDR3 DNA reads TGTGCCAGCAGTTACGACGGACTCTATGGCTACACCTTC.

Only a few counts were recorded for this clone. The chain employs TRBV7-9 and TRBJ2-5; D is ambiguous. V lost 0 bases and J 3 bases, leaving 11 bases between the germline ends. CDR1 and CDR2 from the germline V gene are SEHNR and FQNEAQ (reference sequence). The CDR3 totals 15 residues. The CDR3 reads CASSLAQWTEETQYF. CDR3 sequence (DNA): TGTGCCAGCAGCTTAGCGCAATGGACGGAAGAGACCCAGTACTTC.

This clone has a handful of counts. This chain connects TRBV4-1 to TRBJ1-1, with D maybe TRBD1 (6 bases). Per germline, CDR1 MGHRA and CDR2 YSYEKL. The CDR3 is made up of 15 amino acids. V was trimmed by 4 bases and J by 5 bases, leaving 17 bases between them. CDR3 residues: CASSPMGYQGTEAFF. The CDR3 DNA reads TGCGCCAGCAGCCCTATGGGGTACCAGGGGACTGAAGCTTTCTTT.

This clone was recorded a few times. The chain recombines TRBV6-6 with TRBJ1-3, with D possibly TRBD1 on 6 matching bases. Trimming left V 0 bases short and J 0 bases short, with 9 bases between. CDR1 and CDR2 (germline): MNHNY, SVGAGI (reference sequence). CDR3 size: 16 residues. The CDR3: CASSYSDSDSGNTIYF. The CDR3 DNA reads TGTGCCAGCAGTTACTCGGACAGCGACTCTGGAAACACCATATATTTT.

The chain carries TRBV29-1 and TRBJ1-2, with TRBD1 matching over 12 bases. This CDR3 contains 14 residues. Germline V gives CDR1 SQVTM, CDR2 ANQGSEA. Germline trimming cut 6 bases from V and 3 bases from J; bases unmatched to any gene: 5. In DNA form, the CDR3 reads TGCAGCGTGGGGACAGGGGGCACGTACTATGGCTACACCTTC. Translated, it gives CSVGTGGTYYGYTF.

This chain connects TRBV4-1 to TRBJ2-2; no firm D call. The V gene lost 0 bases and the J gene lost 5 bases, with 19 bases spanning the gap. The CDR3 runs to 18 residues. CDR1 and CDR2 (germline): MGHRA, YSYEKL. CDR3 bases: TGCGCCAGCAGCCAAGATGGACCACCCGCGATCGGGACCGGGGAGCTGTTTTTT. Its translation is CASSQDGPPAIGTGELFF.

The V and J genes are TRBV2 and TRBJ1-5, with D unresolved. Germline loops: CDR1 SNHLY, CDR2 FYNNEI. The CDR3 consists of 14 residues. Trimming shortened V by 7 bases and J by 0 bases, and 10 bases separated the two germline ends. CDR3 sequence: CASTDRSSNQPQHF. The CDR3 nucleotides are TGTGCCAGCACGGACCGATCTAGCAATCAGCCCCAGCATTTT.

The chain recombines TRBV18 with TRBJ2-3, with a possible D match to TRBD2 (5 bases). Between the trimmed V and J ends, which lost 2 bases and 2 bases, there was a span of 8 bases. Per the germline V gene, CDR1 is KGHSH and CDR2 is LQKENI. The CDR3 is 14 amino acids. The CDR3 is CASSPSGITDTQYF. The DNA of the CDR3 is TGTGCCAGCTCACCATCGGGGATCACAGATACGCAGTATTTT.

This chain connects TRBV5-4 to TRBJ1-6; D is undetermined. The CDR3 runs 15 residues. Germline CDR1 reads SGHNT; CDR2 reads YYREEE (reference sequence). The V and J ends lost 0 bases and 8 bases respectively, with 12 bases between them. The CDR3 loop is CASSLGSGRDSPLHF. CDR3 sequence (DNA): TGTGCCAGCAGCTTGGGATCCGGGAGGGATTCACCCCTCCACTTT. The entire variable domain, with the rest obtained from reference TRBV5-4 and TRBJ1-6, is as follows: ETGVTQSPTHLIKTRGQQVTLRCSSQSGHNTVSWYQQALGQGPQFIFQYYREEENGRGNFPPRFSGLQFPNYSSELNVNALELDDSALYLCASSLGSGRDSPLHFGNGTRLTVT.

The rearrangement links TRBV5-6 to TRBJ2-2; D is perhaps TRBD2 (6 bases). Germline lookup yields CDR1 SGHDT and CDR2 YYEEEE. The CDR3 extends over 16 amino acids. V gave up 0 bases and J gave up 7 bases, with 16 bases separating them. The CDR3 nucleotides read TGTGCCAGCAGCTTGGAGGTTTTACGGGGGTTCGGGGAGCTGTTTTTT. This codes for CASSLEVLRGFGELFF.